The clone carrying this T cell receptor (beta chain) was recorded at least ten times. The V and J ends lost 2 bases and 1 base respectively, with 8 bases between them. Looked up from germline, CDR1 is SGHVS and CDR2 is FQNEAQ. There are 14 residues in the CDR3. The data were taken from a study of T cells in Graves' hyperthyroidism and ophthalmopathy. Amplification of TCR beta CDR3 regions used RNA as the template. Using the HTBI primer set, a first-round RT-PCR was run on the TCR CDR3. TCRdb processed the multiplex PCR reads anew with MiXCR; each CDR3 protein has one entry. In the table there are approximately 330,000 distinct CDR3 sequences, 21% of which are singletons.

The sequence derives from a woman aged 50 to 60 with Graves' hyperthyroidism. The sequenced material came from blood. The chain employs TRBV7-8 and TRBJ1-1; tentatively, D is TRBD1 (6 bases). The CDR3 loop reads CASSLQGQNTEAFF. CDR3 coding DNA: TGTGCCAGCAGCTTACAGGGACAGAACACTGAAGCTTTCTTT. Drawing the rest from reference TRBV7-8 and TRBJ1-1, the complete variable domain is GAGVSQSPRYKVAKRGQDVALRCDPISGHVSLFWYQQALGQGPEFLTYFQNEAQLDKSGLPSDRFFAERPEGSVSTLKIQRTQQEDSAVYLCASSLQGQNTEAFFGQGTRLTVV.